The source of this T cell receptor beta chain is a study of T cells in Graves' hyperthyroidism and ophthalmopathy (dated by TCRdb to between 2017 and 2020). In terms of the full investigation: Peripheral blood was collected at initial diagnosis, before any treatment. TCR Vbeta CDR3 sequencing of approximately 140 peripheral blood samples (roughly 41 ophthalmopathy, under 80 hyperthyroidism and approximately 17 progressor patients) is reported in the paper. The 80 to 100 discovery patients were randomly divided into training and test sets at a 7:3 ratio. After blood sampling, hyperthyroidism patients were treated with methimazole at a starting dose of 30 mg daily, and ophthalmopathy patients were treated with high-dose intravenous methylprednisolone. TCR V-J signatures able to tell the groups apart were searched for in a discovery cohort of 90 to 100 patients, of whom fewer than 45 had Graves' ophthalmopathy and some 60 had stable Graves' hyperthyroidism. In several Graves' hyperthyroidism patients, the study also compared T-cell repertoires from thyroid tissue with T-cell repertoires from blood. Prospective prediction of ophthalmopathy was tested in an independent validation cohort of 18 to 20 hyperthyroidism patients and 15 to 17 patients who later progressed to ophthalmopathy. Overall results and qualifications from the work: Most expanded thyroid clonotypes (frequency above 0.001) were also detected in blood, suggesting blood repertoires may reflect thyroid immune responses. No statistical method was used to set the sample size in advance, and investigators knew the group allocation. During validation, the model predicted progression to ophthalmopathy a median of approximately 6.5 months ahead of onset, with more than 60% sensitivity and almost 75% specificity. A model built on a 13 V-J signature distinguished ophthalmopathy from stable hyperthyroidism, reaching 85% to 90% sensitivity and under 84% specificity in cross-validation and 80%/75% in testing.

Stable Graves' hyperthyroidism was defined as no progression to ophthalmopathy during 18 months of follow-up. The hyperthyroidism patients were between 18 and 65 years old and newly diagnosed, with a disease duration of less than 2 months. Exclusion was applied to patients with uncontrolled infections, other autoimmune diseases, pregnancy or lactation. Clinical symptoms, serum thyroxine and TRAb, thyroid ultrasound, and orbital computed tomography formed the basis for the diagnoses. PBMCs were isolated from 10 ml of fresh peripheral blood by Ficoll-Paque density gradient centrifugation. Total RNA was extracted using Trizol reagent, and RNA quality was assessed on an Agilent 2100 Bioanalyzer. In this sample, this clonotype turned up many times. Its specific antigen is unknown. Qualities for individual bases were not recorded, and no much larger clone is one base off. TCR beta CDR3 regions were amplified from RNA transcripts. The first round of RT-PCR for the TCR CDR3 was performed with the HTBI primer set and the Qiagen OneStep RT-PCR kit. The libraries were constructed in a second round of multiplex PCR and then size-selected and purified. Sequencing of the libraries was done on an Illumina HiSeq2000 using paired-end 100 bp reads. The study's own analysis went as follows. SOAPnuke was used to process the raw data, removing reads that contained adapters or uncalled bases, had a mean Phred below 15, or lacked an exact match to the constant primer or identifier. COPE v1.2.5 was used to merge high-quality paired reads, and clonotypes were defined as unique nucleotide sequences. MiTCR v1.1 was used to align clonotypes to the IMGT TRBV, TRBD and TRBJ reference segments. The analysis was restricted to V-J combinations with a frequency above 0.0001, which together covered 99% to 99.2% of the repertoires. The TCS score was defined as F50 (clonal expansion) divided by E x V (chaos), with BLOSUM62-based TCRdist calculated between CDR3 peptides within each V-J. Welch's t-statistics and random forest reduced roughly 540 V-J features to fewer than 15, which were used in a naive Bayes classifier (R e1071). TCRdb reworked the public reads: Q25 trimming with fastp, MiXCR clone assembly, productive beta chains retained. CDR3 protein duplicates are merged, each entry listing the most common genes and DNA. What appears here as the V and J calls and clone size reflects TCRdb's work, not the paper's. The sample yields over 300,000 distinct CDR3 sequences; around 13% were counted once. The ten most abundant clones make up 9.5% to 11% of the sample.

This TCR came from a woman aged 55 to 70 with Graves' hyperthyroidism. Material: blood.

The encoded CDR3 is CASSPKRRADQPQHF. The DNA sequence is as follows: TGTGCCAGCAGCCCAAAAAGGAGGGCTGATCAGCCCCAGCATTTT. Recombination joined TRBV12-3 or TRBV12-4 with TRBJ1-5, with the identity of the D gene unclear. V loses 6 bases of germline sequence and J loses 5 bases, and the interval between the two ends is 17 bases. Taken from cysteine to phenylalanine, the CDR3 has 15 residues. The only DNA kept is the CDR3, 45 bases in frame from the first base.